Listed here are 7 T cell receptor beta chains from one sample, sequenced in a study of metastatic and nonmetastatic thyroid tumors. No treatment had been given to any patient before thyroid surgery. TCRdb reanalyzed the PCR reads with MiXCR. Of under 25,000 clones listed, approximately 24% are singletons. Material for sequencing was adjacent normal tissue. These receptor sequences come from a female donor with papillary thyroid cancer or a benign thyroid nodule (not recorded which). Some clones in this sample may be carry-over from other donors' samples.

This clone came up once. The genes are TRBV11-3 and TRBJ2-3, with 9 bases identical to TRBD2. The length of the CDR3 is 15 residues. V was pared by 3 bases and J by 1 base, with 2 bases of the junction left unmatched. Germline V gives CDR1 SGHNT, CDR2 YENEEA. The CDR3 here is CASSFRTSGTDTQYF. CDR3 bases: TGTGCCAGCAGCTTTCGGACTAGCGGCACAGATACGCAGTATTTT.

The chain is built from TRBV6-1 and TRBJ2-1; 12 nucleotides line up with TRBD2. Germline CDR1 and CDR2: MNHNS and SASEGT. Trimming at V came to 4 bases and at J to 2 bases, leaving 0 bases not matched to a gene. CDR3 length: 15 amino acids. This chain's CDR3 is CASSASGRAYNEQFF. The CDR3 DNA reads TGTGCCAGCAGTGCTAGCGGGAGGGCCTACAATGAGCAGTTCTTC.

The chain carries TRBV3-1 and TRBJ2-7; perhaps TRBD1 as D (5 bases). Germline V gene sequence: CDR1 LGHDT, CDR2 YNNKEL (reference sequence). CDR3 length: 15 amino acids. The V end lost 0 bases, the J end lost 1 base, and 10 bases lay between the germline ends. CDR3 nucleotide sequence: TGTGCCAGCAGCCAAGATAGTTACAGGTCCTACGAGCAGTACTTC. Residues: CASSQDSYRSYEQYF.

In its sample, this clone was seen a few times. Germline and junction disagree at one end, which may indicate a read error. The rearrangement joins TRBV12-3 or TRBV12-4 to TRBJ1-1; perhaps TRBD1 as D (5 bases). The CDR3 is made up of 13 amino acids. CDR3 amino acids: CASIVDSQAEASF. CDR3 in DNA: TGTGCCAGCATTGTCGACAGCCAGGCTGAAGCTTCCTTT.

This clone was recorded many times. The chain combines TRBV6-1 with TRBJ2-7, with TRBD1 identical over 8 bases. Germline CDR1 reads MNHNS; CDR2 reads SASEGT. V was pared by 4 bases and J by 2 bases, with 4 bases of the junction left unmatched. This CDR3 spans 14 amino acids. CDR3 amino acids: CASSVGQGPYEQYF. CDR3 DNA: TGTGCCAGCAGTGTCGGACAGGGTCCCTACGAGCAGTACTTC.

The chain combines TRBV11-2 with TRBJ2-2; 12 positions match TRBD2. The junction had 13 bases not matched to a gene; V was cut back by 2 bases and J by 6 bases. Germline V CDR1 and CDR2: SGHAT, FQNNGV. This CDR3 is 19 amino acids long. The CDR3 coding sequence is TGTGCCAGCAGCTTATACCCGACTAGCGGGAGTTCTGGTTCCGGGGAGCTGTTTTTT. Its protein is CASSLYPTSGSSGSGELFF.

This clone appeared a few times. The chain links TRBV6-6 to TRBJ2-7; TRBD1 matches 9 bases. J was trimmed by 9 bases and V by 0 bases; bases with no gene match: 3. The CDR3 totals 13 residues. Germline CDR1 and CDR2: MNHNY and SVGAGI (reference sequence). In DNA, the CDR3 is TGTGCCAGCAGTTACTCGCCGGGACAGGGGCAGTACTTC. Translating it yields CASSYSPGQGQYF.